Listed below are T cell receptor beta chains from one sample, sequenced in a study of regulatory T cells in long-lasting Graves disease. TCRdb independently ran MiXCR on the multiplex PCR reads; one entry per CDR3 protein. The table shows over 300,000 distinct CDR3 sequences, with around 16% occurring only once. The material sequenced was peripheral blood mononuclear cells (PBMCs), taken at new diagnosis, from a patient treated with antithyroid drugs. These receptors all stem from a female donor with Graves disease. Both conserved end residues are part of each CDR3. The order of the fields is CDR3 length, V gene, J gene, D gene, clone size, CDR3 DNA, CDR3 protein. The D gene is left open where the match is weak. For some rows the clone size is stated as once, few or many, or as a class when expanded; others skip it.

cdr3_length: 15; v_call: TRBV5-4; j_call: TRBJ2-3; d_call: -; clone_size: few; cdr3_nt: TGTGCCAGCAAGTGGGATGATGGAGGCACAGATACGCAGTATTTT; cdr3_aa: CASKWDDGGTDTQYF
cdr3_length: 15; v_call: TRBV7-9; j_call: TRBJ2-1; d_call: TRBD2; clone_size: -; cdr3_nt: TGTGCCAGCAGCTTTAGCCTAGCGGGAGAGGAGGAGCAGTTCTTC; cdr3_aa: CASSFSLAGEEEQFF
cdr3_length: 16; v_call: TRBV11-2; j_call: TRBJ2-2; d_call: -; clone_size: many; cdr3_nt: TGTGCCAGCAGCCCGTTCGGGGCAGGAAGCACCGGGGAGCTGTTTTTT; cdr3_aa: CASSPFGAGSTGELFF
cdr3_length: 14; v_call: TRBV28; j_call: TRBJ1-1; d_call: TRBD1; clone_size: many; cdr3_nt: TGTGCCAGCAGGACCCAACAGGGGAGGACTGAAGCTTTCTTT; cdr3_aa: CASRTQQGRTEAFF
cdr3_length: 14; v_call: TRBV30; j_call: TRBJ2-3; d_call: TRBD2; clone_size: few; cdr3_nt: TGTGCCTGGAGGACTAGCGGATACACAGATACGCAGTATTTT; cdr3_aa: CAWRTSGYTDTQYF
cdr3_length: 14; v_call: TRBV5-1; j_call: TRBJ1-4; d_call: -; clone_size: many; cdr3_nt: TGCGCCAGCAGCTTGATGGGGGGGAATGAAAAACTGTTTTTT; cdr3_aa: CASSLMGGNEKLFF
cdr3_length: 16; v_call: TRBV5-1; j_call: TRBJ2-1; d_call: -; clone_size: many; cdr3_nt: TGCGCCAGCAGCTTGGCCGGGGGAGTAGTCTACAATGAGCAGTTCTTC; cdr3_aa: CASSLAGGVVYNEQFF
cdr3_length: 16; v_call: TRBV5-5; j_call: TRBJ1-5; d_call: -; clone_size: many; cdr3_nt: TGTGCCAGCAGCTTGTTAGTCCGGTCAGACAATCAGCCCCAGCATTTT; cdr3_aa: CASSLLVRSDNQPQHF
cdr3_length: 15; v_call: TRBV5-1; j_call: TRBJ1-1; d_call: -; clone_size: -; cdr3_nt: TGCGCCAGCAGCTTGGATGGGGCCGGGAACACTGAAGCTTTCTTT; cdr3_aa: CASSLDGAGNTEAFF
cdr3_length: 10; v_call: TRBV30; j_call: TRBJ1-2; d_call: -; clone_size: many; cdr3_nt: TGTGCCTGGAGTCGCACTGACTACACCTTC; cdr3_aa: CAWSRTDYTF
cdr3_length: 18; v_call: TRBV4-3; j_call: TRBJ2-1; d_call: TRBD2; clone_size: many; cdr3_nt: TGCGCCAGCAGCCAAGCGGCTAGCGGGAGCGATCCGGGTAATGAGCAGTTCTTC; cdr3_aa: CASSQAASGSDPGNEQFF
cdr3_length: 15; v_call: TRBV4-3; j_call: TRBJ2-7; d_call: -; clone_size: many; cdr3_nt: TGCGCCAGCAGCCAAGATTTACGCAGGGGCGGAGAGCAGTACTTC; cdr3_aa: CASSQDLRRGGEQYF
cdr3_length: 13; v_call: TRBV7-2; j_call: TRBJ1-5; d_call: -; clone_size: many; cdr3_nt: TGTGCCAGCAGCTTAGCCTCACAGGGAGGGAGGCATTTT; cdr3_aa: CASSLASQGGRHF
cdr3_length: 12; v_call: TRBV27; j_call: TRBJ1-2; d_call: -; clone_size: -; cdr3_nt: TGTGCCAGCAGTTCTCGACAGGATGGCTACACCTTC; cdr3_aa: CASSSRQDGYTF
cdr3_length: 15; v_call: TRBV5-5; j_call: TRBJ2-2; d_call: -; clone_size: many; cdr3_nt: TGTGCCAGCAGCTTGTACAGCACGAACACCGGGGAGCTGTTTTTT; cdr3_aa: CASSLYSTNTGELFF
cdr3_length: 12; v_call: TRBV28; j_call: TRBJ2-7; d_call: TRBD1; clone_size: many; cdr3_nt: TGTGCCAGCAGTTTTACAGGGGCCGAGCAGTACTTC; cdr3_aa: CASSFTGAEQYF
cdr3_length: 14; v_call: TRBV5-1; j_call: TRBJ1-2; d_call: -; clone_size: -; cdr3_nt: TGCGCCAGCAGCTTGAGGGGGGCAGATTATGGCTACACCTTC; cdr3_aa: CASSLRGADYGYTF
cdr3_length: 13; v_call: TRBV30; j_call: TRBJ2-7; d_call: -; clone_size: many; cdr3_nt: TGTGCCTGGACCGGACCCGTTGGAGGCGAGCAGTACTTC; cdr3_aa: CAWTGPVGGEQYF
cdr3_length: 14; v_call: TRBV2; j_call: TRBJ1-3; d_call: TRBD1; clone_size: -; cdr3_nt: TGTGCCAGCGGATTTGAGGGGGCCGGAAACACCATATATTTT; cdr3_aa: CASGFEGAGNTIYF
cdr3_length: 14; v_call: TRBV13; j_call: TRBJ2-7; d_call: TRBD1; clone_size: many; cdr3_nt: TGTGCCAGCAGCCCTGGGGACAGCTCCTACGAGCAGTACTTC; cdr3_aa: CASSPGDSSYEQYF
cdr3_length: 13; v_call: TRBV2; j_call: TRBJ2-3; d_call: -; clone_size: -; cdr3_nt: TGTGCCAGCAGTCGCGAGCCAAGGGATACGCAGTATTTT; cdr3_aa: CASSREPRDTQYF
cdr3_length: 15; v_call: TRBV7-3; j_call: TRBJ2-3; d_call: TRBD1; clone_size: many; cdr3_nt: TGTGCCAGCAGTTTAACAGGGGGCGGCACAGATACGCAGTATTTT; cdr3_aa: CASSLTGGGTDTQYF
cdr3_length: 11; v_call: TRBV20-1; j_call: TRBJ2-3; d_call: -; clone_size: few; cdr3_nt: TGCAGTGGCCTACAGGGATGGGAGCAGTATTTT; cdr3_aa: CSGLQGWEQYF
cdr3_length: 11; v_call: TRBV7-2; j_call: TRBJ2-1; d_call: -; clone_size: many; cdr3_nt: TGTGCCAGCAGCTTATCGTGGGGGGCGTTCTTC; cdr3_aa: CASSLSWGAFF
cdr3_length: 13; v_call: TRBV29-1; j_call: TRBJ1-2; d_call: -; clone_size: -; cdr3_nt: TGCACTACGGGCACAGGGAGCAGCTATGGCTACACCTTC; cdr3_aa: CTTGTGSSYGYTF
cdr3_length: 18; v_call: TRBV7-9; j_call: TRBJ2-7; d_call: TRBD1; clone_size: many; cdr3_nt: TGTGCCAGCAGCCCTCCGACAGGGGTATCTAGGAGCACCTACGAGCAGTACTTC; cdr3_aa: CASSPPTGVSRSTYEQYF
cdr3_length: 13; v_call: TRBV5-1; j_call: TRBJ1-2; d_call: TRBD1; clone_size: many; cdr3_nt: TGCGCCAGCAGCCACGGGACAGTTGGCGGCTACACCTTC; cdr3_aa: CASSHGTVGGYTF
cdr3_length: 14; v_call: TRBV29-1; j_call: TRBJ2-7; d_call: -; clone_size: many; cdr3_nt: TGCAGCGTTGAAGGTAGCGGCCCCTCCTACGAGCAGTACTTC; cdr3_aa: CSVEGSGPSYEQYF
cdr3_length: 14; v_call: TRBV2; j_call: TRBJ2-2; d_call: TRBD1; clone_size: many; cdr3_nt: TGTGCCAGCAGTGAAGGCAGGGGGACCGGGGAGCTGTTTTTT; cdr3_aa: CASSEGRGTGELFF